This passage covers 2 T cell receptor beta chains from one sample sequenced in a study of cytomegalovirus exposure and HLA in healthy donors. Produced via immunoSEQ multiplex PCR; TCRdb's table is partial and in-frame only. The sample has about 160,000 clones, 86% seen once. Sequenced input: PBMCs. These receptors were taken from a woman under 30 in good health and CMV-seronegative.

The chain combines TRBV28 with TRBJ1-4; D unresolved. This CDR3 contains 14 residues. V lost 4 bases and J 0 bases, leaving 6 bases between the germline ends. CDR1 MDHEN and CDR2 SYDVKM come from the germline V gene. CDR3 amino acids: CASSSISTNEKLFF. Written as DNA, the CDR3 is TGTGCCAGCAGTTCCATTTCAACTAATGAAAAACTGTTTTTT.

The chain carries TRBV19 and TRBJ2-2, with D possibly being TRBD1 (6 bases). The CDR3 has 15 residues. Trimming removed 3 bases from V and 3 bases from J, with 11 bases in between. Germline CDR1 LNHDA, CDR2 SQIVND (reference sequence). The CDR3 DNA reads TGTGCCAGTAGTATTCGGAGGACAGACACCGGGGAGCTGTTTTTT. Translating gives CASSIRRTDTGELFF. The whole variable domain, filled in from reference TRBV19 and TRBJ2-2, reads DGGITQSPKYLFRKEGQNVTLSCEQNLNHDAMYWYRQDPGQGLRLIYYSQIVNDFQKGDIAEGYSVSREKKESFPLTVTSAQKNPTAFYLCASSIRRTDTGELFFGEGSRLTVL.